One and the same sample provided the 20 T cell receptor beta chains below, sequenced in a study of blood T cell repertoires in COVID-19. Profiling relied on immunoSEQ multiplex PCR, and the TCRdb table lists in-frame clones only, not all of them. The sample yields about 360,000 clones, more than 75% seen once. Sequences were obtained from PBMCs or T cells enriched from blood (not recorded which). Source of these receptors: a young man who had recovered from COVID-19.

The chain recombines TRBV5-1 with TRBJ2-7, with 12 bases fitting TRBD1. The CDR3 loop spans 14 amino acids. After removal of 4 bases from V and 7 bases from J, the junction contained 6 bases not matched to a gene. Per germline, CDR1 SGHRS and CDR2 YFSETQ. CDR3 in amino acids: CASSAGQGAREQYF. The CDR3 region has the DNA TGCGCCAGCAGCGCGGGACAGGGGGCGCGGGAGCAGTACTTC. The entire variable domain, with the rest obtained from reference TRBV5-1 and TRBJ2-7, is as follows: KAGVTQTPRYLIKTRGQQVTLSCSPISGHRSVSWYQQTPGQGLQFLFEYFSETQRNKGNFPGRFSGRQFSNSRSEMNVSTLELGDSALYLCASSAGQGAREQYFGPGTRLTVT.

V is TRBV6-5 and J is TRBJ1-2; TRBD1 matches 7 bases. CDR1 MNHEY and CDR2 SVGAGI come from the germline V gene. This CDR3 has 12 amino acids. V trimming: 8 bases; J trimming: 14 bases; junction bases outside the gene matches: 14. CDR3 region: CASRGDSLRRTF. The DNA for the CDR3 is TGTGCCAGCCGCGGGGACAGTCTGAGAAGGACCTTC.

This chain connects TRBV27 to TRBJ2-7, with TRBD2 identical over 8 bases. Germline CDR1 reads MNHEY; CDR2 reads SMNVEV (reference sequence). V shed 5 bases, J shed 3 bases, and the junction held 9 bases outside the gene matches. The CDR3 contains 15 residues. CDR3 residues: CASSPRGGRNYEQYF. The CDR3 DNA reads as TGTGCCAGCAGTCCCCGGGGGGGGAGGAACTACGAGCAGTACTTC.

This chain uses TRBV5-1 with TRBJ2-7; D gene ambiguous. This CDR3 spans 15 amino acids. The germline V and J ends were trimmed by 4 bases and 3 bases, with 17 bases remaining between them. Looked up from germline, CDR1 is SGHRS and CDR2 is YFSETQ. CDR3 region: CASSPSESTYYEQYF. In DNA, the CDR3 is TGCGCCAGCAGCCCGTCCGAGAGTACTTACTACGAGCAGTACTTC.

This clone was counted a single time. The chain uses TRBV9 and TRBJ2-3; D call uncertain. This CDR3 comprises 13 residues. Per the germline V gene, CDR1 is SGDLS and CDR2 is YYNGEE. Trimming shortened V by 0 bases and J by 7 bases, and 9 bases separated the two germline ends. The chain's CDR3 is CASSVGELNTQYF. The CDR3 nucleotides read TGTGCCAGCAGCGTAGGCGAGCTAAATACGCAGTATTTT.

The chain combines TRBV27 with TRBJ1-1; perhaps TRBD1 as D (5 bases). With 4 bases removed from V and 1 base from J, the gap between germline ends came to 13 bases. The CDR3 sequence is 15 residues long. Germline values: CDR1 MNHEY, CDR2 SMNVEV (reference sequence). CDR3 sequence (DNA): TGTGCCAGCAGTTCGGTGGAAGGGGCGAACACTGAAGCTTTCTTT. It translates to CASSSVEGANTEAFF.

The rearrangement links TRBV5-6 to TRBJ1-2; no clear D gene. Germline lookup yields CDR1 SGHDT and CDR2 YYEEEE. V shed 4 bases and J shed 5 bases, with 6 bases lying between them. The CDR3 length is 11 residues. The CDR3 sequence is CASSTPYGYTF. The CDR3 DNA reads TGTGCCAGCAGCACACCTTATGGCTACACCTTC.

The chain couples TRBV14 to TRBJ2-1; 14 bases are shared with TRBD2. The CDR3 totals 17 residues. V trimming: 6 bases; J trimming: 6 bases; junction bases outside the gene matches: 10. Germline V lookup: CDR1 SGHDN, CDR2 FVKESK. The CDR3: CASSLRLAGGPGNEQFF. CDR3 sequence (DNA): TGTGCCAGCAGTCTCCGACTAGCGGGGGGGCCGGGCAATGAGCAGTTCTTC.

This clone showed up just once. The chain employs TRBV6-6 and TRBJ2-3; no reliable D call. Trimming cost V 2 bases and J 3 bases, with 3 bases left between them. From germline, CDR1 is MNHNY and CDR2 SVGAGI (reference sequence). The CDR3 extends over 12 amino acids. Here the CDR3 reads CASSYRTDTQYF. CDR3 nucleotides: TGTGCCAGCAGTTACCGGACAGATACGCAGTATTTT.

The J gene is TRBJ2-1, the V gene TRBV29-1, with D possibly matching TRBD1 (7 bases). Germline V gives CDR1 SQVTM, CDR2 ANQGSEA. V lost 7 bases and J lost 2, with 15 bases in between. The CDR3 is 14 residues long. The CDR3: CSALDREAYNEQFF. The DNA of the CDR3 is TGCAGCGCTTTAGACAGGGAGGCCTACAATGAGCAGTTCTTC.

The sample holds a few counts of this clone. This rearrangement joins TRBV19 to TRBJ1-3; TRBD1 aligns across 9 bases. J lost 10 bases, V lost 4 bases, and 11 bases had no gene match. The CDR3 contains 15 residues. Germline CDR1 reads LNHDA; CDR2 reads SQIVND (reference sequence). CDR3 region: CASSTLVPGQGTIYF. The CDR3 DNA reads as TGTGCCAGTAGTACGCTCGTCCCGGGACAGGGTACCATATATTTT.

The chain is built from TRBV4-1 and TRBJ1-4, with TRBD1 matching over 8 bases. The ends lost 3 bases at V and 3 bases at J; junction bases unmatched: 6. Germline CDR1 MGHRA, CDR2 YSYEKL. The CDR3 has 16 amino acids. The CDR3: CASSQNQGAPNEKLFF. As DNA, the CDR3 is TGCGCCAGCAGCCAGAACCAGGGGGCGCCTAATGAAAAACTGTTTTTT.

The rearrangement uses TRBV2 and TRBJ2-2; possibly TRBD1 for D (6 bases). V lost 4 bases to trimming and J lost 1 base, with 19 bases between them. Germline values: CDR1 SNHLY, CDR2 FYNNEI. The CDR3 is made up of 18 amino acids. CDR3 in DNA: TGTGCCAGCAGTGGAACTTTATATGGCAGGGGGAACACCGGGGAGCTGTTTTTT. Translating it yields CASSGTLYGRGNTGELFF.

DNA for the CDR3: TGTGCCAGCAGCTTACCATTTAACACTGAAGCTTTCTTT. Its protein product is CASSLPFNTEAFF. The V call is TRBV7-2, the J call TRBJ1-1; no reliable D call. Germline-derived CDR1 and CDR2 are SGHTA and FQGNSA. There are 13 residues in the CDR3. The V gene lost 2 bases and the J gene lost 2 bases, with 6 bases spanning the gap.

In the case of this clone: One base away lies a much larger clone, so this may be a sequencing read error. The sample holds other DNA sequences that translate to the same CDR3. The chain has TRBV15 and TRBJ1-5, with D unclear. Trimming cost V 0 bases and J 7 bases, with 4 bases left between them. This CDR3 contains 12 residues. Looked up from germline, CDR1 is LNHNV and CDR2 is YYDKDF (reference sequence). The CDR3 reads CATSRDRQPQHF. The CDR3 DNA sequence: TGTGCCACCAGCAGAGATCGGCAGCCCCAGCATTTT.

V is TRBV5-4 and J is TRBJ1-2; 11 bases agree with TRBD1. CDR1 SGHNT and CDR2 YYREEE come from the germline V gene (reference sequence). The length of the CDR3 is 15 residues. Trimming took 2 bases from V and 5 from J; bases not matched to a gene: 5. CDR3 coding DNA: TGTGCCAGCAGCTTTGGACAGGGGGCGTGGTATGGCTACACCTTC. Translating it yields CASSFGQGAWYGYTF.

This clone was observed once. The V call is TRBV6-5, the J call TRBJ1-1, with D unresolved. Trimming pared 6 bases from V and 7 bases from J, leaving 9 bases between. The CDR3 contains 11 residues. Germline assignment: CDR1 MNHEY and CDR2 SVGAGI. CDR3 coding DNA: TGTGCCAGCAGCCAATACAGTGAAGCTTTCTTT. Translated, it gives CASSQYSEAFF.

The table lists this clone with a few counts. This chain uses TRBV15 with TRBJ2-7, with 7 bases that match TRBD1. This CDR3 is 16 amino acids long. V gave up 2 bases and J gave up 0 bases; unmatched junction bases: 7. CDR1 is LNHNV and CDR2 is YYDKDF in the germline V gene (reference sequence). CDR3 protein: CATSRITGVPSYEQYF. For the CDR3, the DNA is TGTGCCACCAGCAGAATTACAGGGGTCCCCTCCTACGAGCAGTACTTC.

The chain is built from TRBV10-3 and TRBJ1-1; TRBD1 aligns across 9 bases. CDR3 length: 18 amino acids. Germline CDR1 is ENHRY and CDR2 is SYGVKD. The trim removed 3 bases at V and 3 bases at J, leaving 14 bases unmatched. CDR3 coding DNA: TGTGCCATCAGTGACTCCGGGACAGGGACCGCTTTCGACACTGAAGCTTTCTTT. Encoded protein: CAISDSGTGTAFDTEAFF.

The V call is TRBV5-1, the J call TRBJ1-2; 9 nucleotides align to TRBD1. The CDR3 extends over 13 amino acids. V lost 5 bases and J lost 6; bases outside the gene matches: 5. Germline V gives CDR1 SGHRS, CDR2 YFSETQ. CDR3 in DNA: TGCGCCAGCAGTTGGACAGGGGTAGATGGCTACACCTTC. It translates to CASSWTGVDGYTF.